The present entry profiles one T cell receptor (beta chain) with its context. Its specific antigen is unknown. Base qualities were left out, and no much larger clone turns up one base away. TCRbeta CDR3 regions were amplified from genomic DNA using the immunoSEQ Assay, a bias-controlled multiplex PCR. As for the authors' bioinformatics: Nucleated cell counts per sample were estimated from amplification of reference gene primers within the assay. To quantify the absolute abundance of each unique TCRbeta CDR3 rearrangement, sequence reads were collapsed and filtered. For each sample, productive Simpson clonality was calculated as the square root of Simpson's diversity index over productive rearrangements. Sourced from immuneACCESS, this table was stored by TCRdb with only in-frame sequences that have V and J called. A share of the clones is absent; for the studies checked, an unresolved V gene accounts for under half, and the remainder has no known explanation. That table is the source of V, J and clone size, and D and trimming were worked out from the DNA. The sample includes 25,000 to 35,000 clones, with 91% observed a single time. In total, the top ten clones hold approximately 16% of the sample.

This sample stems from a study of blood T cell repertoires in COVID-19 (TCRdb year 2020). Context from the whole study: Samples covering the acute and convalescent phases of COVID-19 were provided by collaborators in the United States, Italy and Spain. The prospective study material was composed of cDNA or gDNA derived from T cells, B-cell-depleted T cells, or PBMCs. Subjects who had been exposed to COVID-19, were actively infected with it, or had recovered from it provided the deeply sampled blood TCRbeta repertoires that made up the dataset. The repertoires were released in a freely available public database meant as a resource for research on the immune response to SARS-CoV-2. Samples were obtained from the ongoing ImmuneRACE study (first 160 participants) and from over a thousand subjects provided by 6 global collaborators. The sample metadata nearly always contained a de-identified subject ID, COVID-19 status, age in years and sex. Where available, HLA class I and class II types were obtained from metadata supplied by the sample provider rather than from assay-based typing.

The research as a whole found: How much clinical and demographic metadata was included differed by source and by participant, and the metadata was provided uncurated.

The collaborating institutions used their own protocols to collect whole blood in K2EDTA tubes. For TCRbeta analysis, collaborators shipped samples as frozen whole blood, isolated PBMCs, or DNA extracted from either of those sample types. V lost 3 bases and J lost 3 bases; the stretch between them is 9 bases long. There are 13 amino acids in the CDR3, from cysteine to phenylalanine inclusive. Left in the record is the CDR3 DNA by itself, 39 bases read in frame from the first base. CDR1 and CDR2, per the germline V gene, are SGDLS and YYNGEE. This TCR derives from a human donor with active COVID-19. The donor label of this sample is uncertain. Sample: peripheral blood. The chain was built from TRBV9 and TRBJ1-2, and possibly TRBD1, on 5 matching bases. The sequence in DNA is TGTGCCAGCAGCGCAGGGCAGGACTATGGCTACACCTTC. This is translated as CASSAGQDYGYTF.